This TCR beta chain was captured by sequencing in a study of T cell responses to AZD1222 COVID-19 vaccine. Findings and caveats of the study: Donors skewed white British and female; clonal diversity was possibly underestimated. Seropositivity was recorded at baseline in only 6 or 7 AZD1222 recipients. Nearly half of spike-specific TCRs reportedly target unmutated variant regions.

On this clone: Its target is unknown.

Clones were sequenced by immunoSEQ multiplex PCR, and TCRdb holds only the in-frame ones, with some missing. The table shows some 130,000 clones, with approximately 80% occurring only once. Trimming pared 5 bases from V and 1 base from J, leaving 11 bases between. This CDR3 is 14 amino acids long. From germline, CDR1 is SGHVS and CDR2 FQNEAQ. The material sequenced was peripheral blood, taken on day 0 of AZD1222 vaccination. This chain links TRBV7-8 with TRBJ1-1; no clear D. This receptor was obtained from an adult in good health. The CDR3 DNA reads TGTGCCAGCAGCCCGAGTAATCGGAACACTGAAGCTTTCTTT. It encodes CASSPSNRNTEAFF.